The 8 T cell receptor beta chains reported below all come from one sample, sequenced in a study of blood T cell repertoires in COVID-19. Profiling relied on immunoSEQ multiplex PCR, and the TCRdb table lists in-frame clones only, not all of them. This table has fewer than 15,000 clones, roughly 80% appearing once. Material for sequencing was peripheral blood. These receptors were collected from a human donor in a cohort sampled during active COVID-19.

This sequence joins TRBV27 and TRBJ2-3, with a tentative D call TRBD2 (6 bases). This CDR3 has 15 residues. The V and J ends lost 0 bases and 6 bases respectively, with 13 bases between them. Germline values: CDR1 MNHEY, CDR2 SMNVEV (reference sequence). The CDR3 spells CASSLSPPLADTQYF. CDR3 DNA sequence: TGTGCCAGCAGTTTATCGCCCCCTCTAGCGGATACGCAGTATTTT.

This chain joins TRBV15 and TRBJ2-3, with D possibly TRBD2 on 6 matching bases. Trimming shortened V by 0 bases and J by 2 bases, and 24 bases separated the two germline ends. Germline assignment: CDR1 LNHNV and CDR2 YYDKDF (reference sequence). This CDR3 region has 20 residues. CDR3 protein: CATSRDWRGGSAEYTDTQYF. DNA for the CDR3: TGTGCCACCAGCAGAGATTGGAGGGGCGGTTCGGCGGAGTACACAGATACGCAGTATTTT.

The CDR3 loop is CASSYGGNRYEQYF. In DNA form, the CDR3 reads TGTGCCAGCAGTTACGGGGGCAACCGTTACGAGCAGTACTTC. The rearrangement uses TRBV6-2 or TRBV6-3 and TRBJ2-7; weak D call: TRBD1 (6 bases). V gave up 2 bases and J gave up 4 bases, with 12 bases separating them. Germline V gene lookup returns CDR1 MNHEY and CDR2 SVGEGT. The CDR3 covers 14 residues.

This chain uses TRBV6-5 with TRBJ2-4, with D perhaps matching TRBD1 (6 bases). V was clipped by 2 bases and J by 9 bases, with 17 bases between them. The CDR3 consists of 15 residues. The germline gives CDR1 MNHEY, CDR2 SVGAGI. CDR3 protein: CASSYGDTGWSIQYF. In DNA form, the CDR3 reads TGTGCCAGCAGTTACGGGGACACCGGTTGGAGCATTCAGTACTTC.

The CDR3 coding sequence is TGTGCCAGCAGTGAATCCCTGGCGCAGGGGCAGTTCTTC. Protein sequence: CASSESLAQGQFF. The rearrangement uses TRBV6-4 and TRBJ2-1; D perhaps matches TRBD1 (5 bases). V lost 3 bases and J lost 12, with 15 bases in between. Germline V gene sequence: CDR1 MRHNA, CDR2 SNTAGT. This CDR3 spans 13 amino acids.

The rearrangement uses TRBV24-1 and TRBJ2-2; no clear D. Germline V gene data show CDR1 as KGHDR and CDR2 as SFDVKD. This CDR3 region has 13 residues. Trimming shortened V by 5 bases and J by 1 base, and 4 bases separated the two germline ends. CDR3 loop: CATSVQNTGELFF. As DNA, the CDR3 is TGTGCCACCAGTGTCCAGAACACCGGGGAGCTGTTTTTT.

This clone was seen a handful of times. This chain uses TRBV5-6 with TRBJ2-7; 9 bases match TRBD2. CDR1 is SGHDT, CDR2 YYEEEE, per germline. With 0 bases clipped from V and 3 bases from J, the junction kept 1 base outside the gene matches. The CDR3 runs 14 residues. Written as DNA, the CDR3 is TGTGCCAGCAGCTTGGGGACTAGCGTCTACGAGCAGTACTTC. This encodes CASSLGTSVYEQYF.

This chain joins TRBV2 and TRBJ1-6; D possibly corresponds to TRBD1 (5 bases). Germline V gene lookup returns CDR1 SNHLY and CDR2 FYNNEI. Between the trimmed V and J ends, which lost 7 bases and 7 bases, there was a span of 14 bases. The CDR3 spans 14 residues. CDR3 sequence (DNA): TGTGCCAGCAAGAACTCTCGGACAAATTCACCCCTCCACTTT. Its translation is CASKNSRTNSPLHF.